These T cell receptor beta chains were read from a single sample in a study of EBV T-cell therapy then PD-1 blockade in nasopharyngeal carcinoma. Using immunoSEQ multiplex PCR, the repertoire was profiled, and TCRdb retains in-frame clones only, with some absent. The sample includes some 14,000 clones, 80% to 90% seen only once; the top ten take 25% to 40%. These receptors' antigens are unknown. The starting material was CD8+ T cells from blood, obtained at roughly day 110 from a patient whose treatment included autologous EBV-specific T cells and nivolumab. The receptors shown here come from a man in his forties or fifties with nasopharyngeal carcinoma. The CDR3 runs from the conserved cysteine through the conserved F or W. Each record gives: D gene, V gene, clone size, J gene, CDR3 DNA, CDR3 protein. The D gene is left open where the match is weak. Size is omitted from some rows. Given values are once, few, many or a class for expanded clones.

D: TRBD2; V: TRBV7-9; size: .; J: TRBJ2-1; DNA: TGTGCCAGCATCTCCGGGACTAGCACTGATGAGCAGTTCTTC; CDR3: CASISGTSTDEQFF
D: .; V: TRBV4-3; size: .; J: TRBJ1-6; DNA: TGCGCCAGCAGCCGGGTCTTTAATTCACCCCTCCACTTT; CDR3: CASSRVFNSPLHF
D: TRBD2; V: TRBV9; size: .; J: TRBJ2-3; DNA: TGTGCCAGCAGCGTAGACGGGACTAGTGTCACAGATACGCAGTATTTT; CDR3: CASSVDGTSVTDTQYF
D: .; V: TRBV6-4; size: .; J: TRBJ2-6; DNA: TGTGCCAGCAGTCCTCAGAGCTCTGGGGCCAACGTCCTGACTTTC; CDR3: CASSPQSSGANVLTF
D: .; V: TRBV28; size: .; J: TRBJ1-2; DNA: TGTGCCAGCAGGGGGGCCAATTTGGGGTATGGCTACACCTTC; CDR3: CASRGANLGYGYTF
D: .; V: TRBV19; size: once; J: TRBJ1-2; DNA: TGTGCCAGTAGTACTTGGGCTAACTATGGCTACACCTTC; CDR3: CASSTWANYGYTF
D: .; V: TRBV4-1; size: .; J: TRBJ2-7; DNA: TGCGCCAGCAGCCAAGGGCCGGGGAGCTACGAGCAGTACTTC; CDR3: CASSQGPGSYEQYF
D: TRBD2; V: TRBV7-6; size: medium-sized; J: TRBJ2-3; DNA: TGTGCCAGCAGCTCCTTAGCGGGGGGCACAGATACGCAGTATTTT; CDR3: CASSSLAGGTDTQYF
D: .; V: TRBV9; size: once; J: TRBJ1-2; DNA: TGTGCCAGCGGTGCTCGCTACGGCTACACCTTC; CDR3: CASGARYGYTF
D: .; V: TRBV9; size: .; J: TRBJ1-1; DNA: TGTGCCAGCAGCGTAGAACCTGAACAGGGAAGCACTGAAGCTTTCTTT; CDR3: CASSVEPEQGSTEAFF
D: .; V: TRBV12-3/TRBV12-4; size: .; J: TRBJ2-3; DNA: TGTGCCAGCAGTTCCGATACACCAGATACGCAGTATTTT; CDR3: CASSSDTPDTQYF
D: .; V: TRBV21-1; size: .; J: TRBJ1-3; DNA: TGTGCCAGCAGCAAATGCCGAGGCGGGAAGTACGGCGGAAACACCATATATTTT; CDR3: CASSKCRGGKYGGNTIYF
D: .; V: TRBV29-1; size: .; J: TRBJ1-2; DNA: TGCAGCGTTGAAAGCCTGATCTATGGCTACACCTTC; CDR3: CSVESLIYGYTF